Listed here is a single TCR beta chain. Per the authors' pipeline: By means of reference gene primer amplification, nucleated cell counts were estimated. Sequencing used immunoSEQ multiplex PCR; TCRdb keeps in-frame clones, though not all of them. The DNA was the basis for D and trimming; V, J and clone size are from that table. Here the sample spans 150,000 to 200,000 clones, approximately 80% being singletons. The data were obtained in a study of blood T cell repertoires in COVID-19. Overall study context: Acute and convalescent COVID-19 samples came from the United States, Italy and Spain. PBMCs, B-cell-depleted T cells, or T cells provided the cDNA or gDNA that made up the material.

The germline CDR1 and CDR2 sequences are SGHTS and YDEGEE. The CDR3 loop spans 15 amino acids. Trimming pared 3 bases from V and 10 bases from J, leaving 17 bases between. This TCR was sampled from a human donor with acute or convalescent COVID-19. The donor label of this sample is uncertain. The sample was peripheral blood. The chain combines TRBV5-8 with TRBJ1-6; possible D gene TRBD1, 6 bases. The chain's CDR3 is CASSWAGASGSPLHF. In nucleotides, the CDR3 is TGTGCCAGCAGCTGGGCGGGGGCTAGTGGCTCACCCCTCCACTTT.